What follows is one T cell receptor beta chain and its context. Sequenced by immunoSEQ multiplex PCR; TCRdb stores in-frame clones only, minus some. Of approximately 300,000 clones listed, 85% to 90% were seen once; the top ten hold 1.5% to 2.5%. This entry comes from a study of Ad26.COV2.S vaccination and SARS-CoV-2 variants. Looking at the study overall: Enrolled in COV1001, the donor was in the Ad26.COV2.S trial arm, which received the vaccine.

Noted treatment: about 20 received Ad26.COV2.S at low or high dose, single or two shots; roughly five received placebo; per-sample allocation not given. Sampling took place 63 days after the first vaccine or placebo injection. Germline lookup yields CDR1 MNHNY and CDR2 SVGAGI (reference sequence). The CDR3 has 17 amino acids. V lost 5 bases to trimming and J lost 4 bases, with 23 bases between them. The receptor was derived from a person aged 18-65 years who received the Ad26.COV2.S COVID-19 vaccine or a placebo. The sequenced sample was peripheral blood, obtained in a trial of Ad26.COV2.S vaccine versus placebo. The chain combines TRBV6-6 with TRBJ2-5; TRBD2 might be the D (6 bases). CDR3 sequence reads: CASSLTRERGWRETQYF. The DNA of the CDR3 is TGTGCCAGCAGTCTGACTCGAGAACGGGGGTGGCGAGAGACCCAGTACTTC.